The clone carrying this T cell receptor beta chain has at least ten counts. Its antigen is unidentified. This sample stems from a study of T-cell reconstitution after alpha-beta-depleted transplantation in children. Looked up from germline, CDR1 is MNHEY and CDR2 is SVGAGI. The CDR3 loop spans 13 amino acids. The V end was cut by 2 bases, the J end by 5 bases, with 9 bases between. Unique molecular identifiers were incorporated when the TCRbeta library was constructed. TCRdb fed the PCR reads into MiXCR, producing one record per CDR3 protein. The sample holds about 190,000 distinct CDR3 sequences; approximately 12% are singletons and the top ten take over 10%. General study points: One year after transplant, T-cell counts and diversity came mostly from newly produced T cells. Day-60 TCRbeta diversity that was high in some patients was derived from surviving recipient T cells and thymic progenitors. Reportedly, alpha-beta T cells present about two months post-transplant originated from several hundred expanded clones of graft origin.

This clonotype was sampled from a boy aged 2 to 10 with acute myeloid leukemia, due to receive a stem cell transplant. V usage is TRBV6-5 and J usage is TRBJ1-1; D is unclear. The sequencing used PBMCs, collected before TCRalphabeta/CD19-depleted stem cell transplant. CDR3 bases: TGTGCCAGCAGTTACACGGCCCGGACTGAAGCTTTCTTT. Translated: CASSYTARTEAFF.